A selection of T cell receptor beta chains follows, all from one sample in a study of T cell responses to AZD1222 COVID-19 vaccine. Assay: immunoSEQ multiplex PCR; the TCRdb copy retains only in-frame clones and omits some. Of 140,000 or so clones in the sample, about 92% are singletons; the top ten hold 1.5% to 2%. The source was peripheral blood, collected on day 0 of AZD1222 vaccination. Every receptor here comes from an adult in good health. Each CDR3 is given with its conserved first and last residue. Fields, in order: clone size, J gene, V gene, D gene, CDR3 protein, CDR3 DNA. The D gene is left open where the match is weak. Only some rows state a clone size, as once, few, many or a class for expanded clones.

>-|TRBJ1-1|TRBV18|-
CASSPPGNTEAFF
TGTGCCAGCTCACCACCGGGGAACACTGAAGCTTTCTTT
>once|TRBJ2-7|TRBV6-5|-
CASSYSAVGSEQYF
TGTGCCAGCAGTTACTCGGCTGTGGGTTCCGAGCAGTACTTC
>few|TRBJ2-7|TRBV5-4|-
CASSFGYEQYF
TGTGCCAGCAGCTTCGGCTACGAGCAGTACTTC
>-|TRBJ1-6|TRBV11-2|TRBD1
CASSSGTGFPNSPLHF
TGTGCCAGCAGCTCCGGGACAGGGTTCCCGAATTCACCCCTCCACTTT
>-|TRBJ2-7|TRBV7-2|-
CASSQTFFYEQYF
TGTGCCAGCAGCCAGACGTTTTTCTACGAGCAGTACTTC
>-|TRBJ2-7|TRBV4-3|TRBD1
CASSQRTGVIPQYF
TGCGCCAGCAGCCAACGGACAGGGGTGATCCCGCAGTACTTC
>-|TRBJ1-2|TRBV7-9|-
CASSAPHTGNYGYTF
TGTGCCAGCTCGGCCCCACACACAGGGAACTATGGCTACACCTTC
>-|TRBJ1-1|TRBV27|-
CASSPRRTGLGTEAFF
TGTGCCAGCAGTCCGCGGAGAACAGGGTTGGGCACTGAAGCTTTCTTT
>-|TRBJ1-4|TRBV29-1|-
CSVETNEKLFF
TGCAGCGTTGAGACTAATGAAAAACTGTTTTTT
>-|TRBJ1-1|TRBV7-2|TRBD1
CASSLSTSYRGRNTEAFF
TGTGCCAGCAGCTTATCCACCTCGTACAGGGGCAGGAACACTGAAGCTTTCTTT
>-|TRBJ1-1|TRBV12-3/TRBV12-4|-
CASKLQGGEAFF
TGTGCCAGCAAACTCCAGGGCGGTGAAGCTTTCTTT
>-|TRBJ1-5|TRBV5-1|-
CASSLDGSNQPQHF
TGCGCCAGCAGCTTGGACGGCAGTAATCAGCCCCAGCATTTT
>-|TRBJ1-1|TRBV3-1/TRBV3-2|TRBD1
CASTSVGTADEAFF
TGTGCCAGCACCTCGGTGGGGACAGCCGATGAAGCTTTCTTT
>-|TRBJ2-7|TRBV7-2|TRBD2
CASSTGLAAAPYEQYF
TGTGCCAGCAGCACGGGACTAGCGGCTGCCCCCTACGAGCAGTACTTC
>-|TRBJ1-2|TRBV12-3/TRBV12-4|-
CASSFLRNYGYTF
TGTGCCAGCAGTTTTTTGCGGAACTATGGCTACACCTTC
>-|TRBJ1-1|TRBV7-2|-
CASSLVGADTEAFF
TGTGCCAGCAGCTTAGTGGGGGCTGACACTGAAGCTTTCTTT
>-|TRBJ1-4|TRBV5-4|-
CASSLQGLDEKLFF
TGTGCCAGCAGCTTGCAGGGTTTGGATGAAAAACTGTTTTTT
>-|TRBJ1-2|TRBV12-3/TRBV12-4|-
CASSTGYGYGYTF
TGTGCCAGCTCGACAGGTTATGGCTATGGCTACACCTTC
>once|TRBJ2-3|TRBV24-1|-
CATSPAPGRLADTQYF
TGTGCCACCAGTCCGGCACCAGGGCGGTTGGCAGATACGCAGTATTTT
>-|TRBJ2-1|TRBV5-4|TRBD1
CASSGGPGQGNNEQFF
TGTGCCAGCAGCGGAGGGCCGGGACAGGGGAACAATGAGCAGTTCTTC
>-|TRBJ2-7|TRBV10-3|-
CATNGRTGDLYEQYF
TGTGCCACAAATGGGAGGACAGGAGACCTTTACGAGCAGTACTTC
>-|TRBJ2-5|TRBV9|-
CASSESVGETQYF
TGTGCCAGCAGCGAAAGCGTCGGTGAGACCCAGTACTTC
>-|TRBJ1-1|TRBV19|TRBD1
CASSIEWDRVNTEAFF
TGTGCCAGTAGTATTGAGTGGGACAGGGTGAACACTGAAGCTTTCTTT
>once|TRBJ2-2|TRBV2|TRBD2
CASSETGLAGGDRTGELFF
TGTGCCAGCAGTGAGACCGGACTAGCGGGGGGGGATCGCACCGGGGAGCTGTTTTTT
>-|TRBJ1-2|TRBV7-2|-
CASSLVFGTYGYTF
TGTGCCAGCAGCTTGGTATTCGGGACCTATGGCTACACCTTC
>-|TRBJ1-1|TRBV7-8|-
CASSPGRANTEAFF
TGTGCCAGCAGCCCCGGGAGGGCGAACACTGAAGCTTTCTTT
>once|TRBJ2-1|TRBV7-8|TRBD1
CASSHPGQGGDNEQFF
TGTGCCAGCAGCCACCCGGGACAGGGGGGAGACAATGAGCAGTTCTTC
>-|TRBJ1-6|TRBV13|-
CASSPPSDNSPLHF
TGTGCCAGCAGCCCGCCCTCCGATAATTCACCCCTCCACTTT
>-|TRBJ2-5|TRBV6-5|-
CASKQGGQETQYF
TGTGCCAGCAAGCAGGGGGGACAAGAGACCCAGTACTTC
>-|TRBJ2-1|TRBV7-9|-
CASSLDSYNEQFF
TGTGCCAGCAGCTTAGACAGCTACAATGAGCAGTTCTTC
>-|TRBJ1-2|TRBV9|TRBD1
CASSAAGGYGYTF
TGTGCCAGCAGCGCCGCAGGGGGCTATGGCTACACCTTC
>-|TRBJ2-7|TRBV6-1|-
CASSEASYEQYF
TGTGCCAGCAGTGAAGCTAGCTACGAGCAGTACTTC